This TCR beta chain is from a study of shared clonotypes between healthy human individuals. At the level of the study: Per donor, three plates held CD4 naive cells, three held CD4 memory, two held CD8 naive and one held CD8 memory.

Germline V gene sequence: CDR1 MGHRA, CDR2 YSYEKL. This CDR3 is built from 13 residues. Between the trimmed V and J ends, which lost 5 bases and 5 bases, there was a span of 13 bases. TCRdb's copy holds only in-frame clones and misses some; the assay was immunoSEQ multiplex PCR. The data show 1.6 million or so clones, around 98.5% seen once. Sequences were obtained from naive CD4+ T cells sorted from blood. Documented subset: CD45RA+ positively selected. This TCR derives from a man aged 25 to 40 in good health. V and J are TRBV4-1 and TRBJ2-7, with D perhaps matching TRBD1 or TRBD2 (5 bases each). CDR3 DNA sequence: TGCGCCAGCAGCGAAAAGCTGGGGGACGAGCAGTACTTC. Translation gives CASSEKLGDEQYF.